The rows below give T cell receptor beta chains drawn from one sample of a study of shared clonotypes between healthy human individuals. Clones were read by immunoSEQ multiplex PCR, and TCRdb kept only the in-frame ones, dropping some. The data hold nearly 2 million clones, with approximately 95% observed a single time. The specimen sequenced was naive CD8+ T cells sorted from blood. The receptors originated from a young man in good health. Both conserved end residues are part of each CDR3. The order of the fields is J gene, D gene, V gene, clone size, CDR3 protein, CDR3 DNA. A D gene is named only where the DNA matches it firmly. Part of the rows lack a size; the others show once, few, many or a class for expanded clones.

TRBJ2-5 | . | TRBV5-6 | . | CASSSSGWEETQYF | TGTGCCAGCAGCTCCTCAGGGTGGGAAGAGACCCAGTACTTC
TRBJ2-1 | . | TRBV5-1 | . | CASSLVWGTQYNEQFF | TGCGCCAGCAGCTTGGTGTGGGGGACTCAGTACAATGAGCAGTTCTTC
TRBJ1-1 | . | TRBV10-3 | . | CASRIVGGTTEAFF | TGTGCCAGCCGCATAGTGGGGGGAACCACTGAAGCTTTCTTT
TRBJ2-5 | . | TRBV13 | . | CASSTPSETQYF | TGTGCCAGCAGCACGCCCTCGGAGACCCAGTACTTC
TRBJ2-7 | . | TRBV5-1 | . | CASSPRQVNDYEQYF | TGCGCCAGCAGCCCCCGACAGGTGAATGACTACGAGCAGTACTTC
TRBJ2-5 | . | TRBV4-2 | . | CASSQVVGGGETQYF | TGTGCCAGCAGCCAAGTGGTTGGGGGCGGAGAGACCCAGTACTTC
TRBJ1-1 | TRBD1 | TRBV6-1 | . | CASQDWTGRNEAFF | TGTGCCAGTCAGGATTGGACAGGGCGAAACGAAGCTTTCTTT
TRBJ2-1 | TRBD2 | TRBV5-1 | once | CASSFTTSGQGEQFF | TGCGCCAGCAGTTTCACGACTAGCGGGCAAGGTGAGCAGTTCTTC
TRBJ1-1 | . | TRBV7-9 | . | CASSLAQGINTEAFF | TGTGCCAGCAGCTTAGCCCAGGGGATAAACACTGAAGCTTTCTTT
TRBJ2-7 | . | TRBV4-1 | . | CASSGDFVPYEQYF | TGCGCCAGCAGTGGGGATTTCGTTCCCTACGAGCAGTACTTC
TRBJ2-3 | TRBD2 | TRBV27 | . | CASSPGLAADTQYF | TGTGCCAGCAGCCCGGGACTAGCCGCAGATACGCAGTATTTT
TRBJ2-3 | . | TRBV5-4 | . | CASSGGSGTDTQYF | TGTGCCAGCAGCGGGGGTAGCGGCACAGATACGCAGTATTTT
TRBJ2-3 | . | TRBV6-5 | once | CASSYTAGVDTQYF | TGTGCCAGCAGTTACACAGCCGGCGTAGATACGCAGTATTTT
TRBJ2-7 | TRBD2 | TRBV4-1 | . | CASSQASGTSVYEQYF | TGCGCCAGCAGCCAAGCCTCCGGGACTAGCGTCTACGAGCAGTACTTC
TRBJ2-7 | TRBD1 | TRBV19 | . | CASSIGIQGASYEQYF | TGTGCCAGTAGTATAGGTATCCAGGGGGCTTCTTACGAGCAGTACTTC
TRBJ1-2 | TRBD1 | TRBV5-1 | once | CASSWTGNYGYTF | TGCGCCAGCAGCTGGACAGGGAACTATGGCTACACCTTC